This T cell receptor (beta chain) was recovered during a study of type 1 and type 2 diabetes patients. Study summary: A total of 18,976,912 paired-end reads came from the whole study.

The PCR template was genomic DNA. Multiplex PCR with 30 forward and 13 reverse primers amplified the TCR beta CDR3. TCRdb called the multiplex PCR reads again in MiXCR, with one record for every CDR3 protein. The data hold 250,000 to 300,000 distinct CDR3 sequences, with around 47% observed a single time. Per the germline V gene, CDR1 is MNHEY and CDR2 is SVGAGI. Trimming left V 4 bases short and J 0 bases short, with 7 bases between. CDR3 size: 14 residues. The sequence derives from a man between 18 and 29 years old with type 2 diabetes. Sequencing was done on a sample of peripheral blood mononuclear cells (PBMCs). The chain links TRBV6-5 to TRBJ2-1; D might be TRBD2 (6 bases). Written as DNA, the CDR3 is TGTGCCAGCAGTTTAGCGGCCTCCTACAATGAGCAGTTCTTC. Translated, it gives CASSLAASYNEQFF.